A single sample is the source of the 16 T cell receptor beta chains below, sequenced in a study of CD8 T cells in Susac syndrome. An amount of RNA that ranged from roughly 0.5 to 1 ug was reverse transcribed with random hexamers. TCRdb independently ran MiXCR on the immunoSEQ multiplex PCR reads; one entry per CDR3 protein. The sample lists around 80,000 distinct CDR3 sequences; 90% to 95% were seen once. What was sequenced was CD8+ T cells from PBMCs. All receptors derive from a human donor with multiple sclerosis.

The gene calls are TRBV20-1 and TRBJ2-3; D possibly corresponds to TRBD1 (6 bases). V dropped 6 bases and J dropped 4 bases, with 14 bases sitting between them. The CDR3 runs 13 residues. Germline CDR1 DFQATT, CDR2 SNEGSKA (reference sequence). The CDR3: CSASGTIADTQYF. CDR3 bases: TGCAGTGCCTCAGGGACAATCGCAGATACGCAGTATTTT.

This chain connects TRBV19 to TRBJ2-7; 8 bases are shared with TRBD2. CDR1 is LNHDA and CDR2 is SQIVND in the germline V gene (reference sequence). V shed 5 bases and J 2 bases; nucleotides not matched to a gene: 8. The CDR3 contains 15 residues. CDR3 sequence (DNA): TGTGCCAGTAGTGCGGCGGGAGGAAGAACCTACGAGCAGTACTTC. This translates into CASSAAGGRTYEQYF. The full variable domain, rest sourced from reference TRBV19 and TRBJ2-7, is DGGITQSPKYLFRKEGQNVTLSCEQNLNHDAMYWYRQDPGQGLRLIYYSQIVNDFQKGDIAEGYSVSREKKESFPLTVTSAQKNPTAFYLCASSAAGGRTYEQYFGPGTRLTVT.

This chain joins TRBV6-5 and TRBJ2-1, with D possibly called TRBD1 or TRBD2 (5 bases each). Trimming took off 1 base at V and 8 bases at J, with 9 bases between the two ends. The CDR3 runs to 13 residues. Germline CDR1 is MNHEY and CDR2 is SVGAGI. CDR3 loop: CASSYFQGDEQFF. In DNA form, the CDR3 reads TGTGCCAGCAGTTACTTTCAGGGAGATGAGCAGTTCTTC.

This chain joins TRBV12-3 or TRBV12-4 and TRBJ2-1; D is unresolved. V lost 3 bases and J 2 bases, leaving 5 bases between the germline ends. This CDR3 contains 13 residues. The CDR3 loop is CASSLDPYNEQFF. CDR3 sequence (DNA): TGTGCCAGCAGTTTGGACCCCTACAATGAGCAGTTCTTC.

By sample fraction, this clonotype is medium-sized. DNA for the CDR3: TGTGCCAGCAGCCAAGTCGCATGGGCTAGCGGGGGGAACAATGAGCAGTTCTTC. As protein: CASSQVAWASGGNNEQFF. This sequence joins TRBV4-2 and TRBJ2-1; TRBD2 aligns across 11 bases. V shed 1 base, J shed 5 bases, and the junction held 10 bases outside the gene matches. The germline gives CDR1 LGHNA, CDR2 YNFKEQ. CDR3 length equals 18 residues.

This chain links TRBV6-5 with TRBJ2-7, with TRBD2 matching over 9 bases. The CDR3 runs 15 residues. From germline, CDR1 is MNHEY and CDR2 SVGAGI. V dropped 6 bases and J dropped 6; count of bases not matched to a gene: 12. The CDR3 region is CASSPGAGGPGEQYF. CDR3 bases: TGTGCCAGCAGCCCCGGGGCGGGGGGGCCGGGCGAGCAGTACTTC.

The J gene is TRBJ2-3, the V gene TRBV9; TRBD1 matches 9 bases. CDR1 and CDR2 from the germline V gene are SGDLS and YYNGEE. Losses at the gene ends were 0 bases for V and 5 bases for J; bases not matched to a gene: 7. This CDR3 has 16 residues. CDR3 DNA sequence: TGTGCCAGCAGCGTAGGGAACAGGGGGCGAGGAGATACGCAGTATTTT. This gives the protein CASSVGNRGRGDTQYF.

The DNA of the CDR3 is TGTGCCAGTAGTATAAACACGGACTGGAGCAATCAGCCCCAGCATTTT. This translates into CASSINTDWSNQPQHF. The chain links TRBV19 to TRBJ1-5, with unresolved D. This CDR3 comprises 16 residues. CDR1 is LNHDA, CDR2 SQIVND, per germline (reference sequence). V was trimmed by 2 bases and J by 1 base, leaving 12 bases between them.

This clonotype is a singleton in its sample. The rearrangement links TRBV4-1 to TRBJ2-7; TRBD1 matches at 9 bases. The germline CDR1 and CDR2 sequences are MGHRA and YSYEKL. The CDR3 has 18 amino acids. After removal of 3 bases from V and 0 bases from J, the junction contained 12 bases not matched to a gene. The CDR3 loop is CASSHFYEDRGFSYEQYF. Written as DNA, the CDR3 is TGCGCCAGCAGCCATTTTTACGAGGACAGGGGATTCTCCTACGAGCAGTACTTC.

V is TRBV11-2 and J is TRBJ2-4; D gene unclear. CDR1 SGHAT and CDR2 FQNNGV come from the germline V gene. The CDR3 is 17 residues long. The germline V and J ends were trimmed by 6 bases and 3 bases, with 21 bases remaining between them. DNA for the CDR3: TGTGCCAGCAGTTCAACGTCACCCAGTCTTGGCAAAAACATTCAGTACTTC. Amino acids: CASSSTSPSLGKNIQYF.

The CDR3 region is CASHPGTGGPGRNEKLFF. In DNA form, the CDR3 reads TGTGCCAGCCATCCCGGGACAGGGGGACCAGGCCGCAATGAAAAACTGTTTTTT. The chain joins TRBV10-3 to TRBJ1-4; TRBD1 matches 11 bases. V dropped 10 bases and J dropped 5; count of bases not matched to a gene: 18. This CDR3 has 18 amino acids. Germline V lookup: CDR1 ENHRY, CDR2 SYGVKD.

The CDR3 nucleotides read TGTGCCAGCAGCAACCCGACTAGCGCGGCACACACCTACGAGCAGTACTTC. Protein product: CASSNPTSAAHTYEQYF. The rearrangement links TRBV7-9 to TRBJ2-7; TRBD2 matches 8 bases. CDR1 and CDR2 from the germline V gene are SEHNR and FQNEAQ (reference sequence). V was pared by 5 bases and J by 2 bases, with 14 bases of the junction left unmatched. The CDR3 totals 17 residues.

The chain employs TRBV5-6 and TRBJ2-1; D remains unclear. The V and J ends lost 4 bases and 10 bases respectively, with 9 bases between them. Per the germline V gene, CDR1 is SGHDT and CDR2 is YYEEEE. This CDR3 is 11 amino acids long. The CDR3 DNA is TGTGCCAGCAGCCAAGCCGGGGAGCAGTTCTTC. This encodes CASSQAGEQFF.

The rearrangement joins TRBV4-1 to TRBJ2-5, with D perhaps TRBD1 (7 bases). In germline, CDR1 is MGHRA, CDR2 YSYEKL. This CDR3 is built from 17 residues. V was trimmed by 2 bases and J by 4 bases, leaving 20 bases between them. CDR3 in amino acids: CASSQPSEGAPRETQYF. CDR3 nucleotides: TGCGCCAGCAGCCAACCTTCGGAGGGGGCCCCAAGAGAGACCCAGTACTTC.

This chain uses TRBV12-3 or TRBV12-4 with TRBJ2-2, with 10 bases that match TRBD2. The CDR3 contains 15 residues. V trimming: 7 bases; J trimming: 3 bases; junction bases outside the gene matches: 5. The CDR3 protein is CASTQREGHTGELFF. CDR3 nucleotide sequence: TGTGCCAGCACCCAGCGGGAGGGCCACACCGGGGAGCTGTTTTTT.

This rearrangement joins TRBV11-2 to TRBJ2-1, with 9 bases lining up with TRBD2. The CDR3 consists of 17 residues. Per the germline V gene, CDR1 is SGHAT and CDR2 is FQNNGV. The V gene end was trimmed by 0 bases and the J gene end by 8 bases; junction bases not matched to a gene: 11. In DNA, the CDR3 is TGTGCCAGCAGCTTAGATCCAGTCGGCGGGGGGGGTGATGAGCAGTTCTTC. This codes for CASSLDPVGGGGDEQFF.